The 15 T cell receptor beta chains below come from one sample, sequenced in a study of blood T cell repertoires in COVID-19. Only in-frame clones appear in the TCRdb table, and some are missing; sequencing was by immunoSEQ multiplex PCR. The table has more than 150,000 clones, 94% seen once. The sequencing input was peripheral blood. The origin of the receptors is a man aged 30 to 45 with COVID-19, enrolled during active disease.

The rearrangement links TRBV7-9 to TRBJ2-2; D is perhaps TRBD2 (6 bases). This CDR3 region has 15 residues. CDR1 and CDR2 from the germline V gene are SEHNR and FQNEAQ (reference sequence). The ends were cut back, 1 base at V and 7 bases at J, with 13 bases in the middle. This CDR3 reads CASSLDGGTNGELFF. Written as DNA, the CDR3 is TGTGCCAGCAGCTTAGACGGAGGGACGAACGGGGAGCTGTTTTTT.

This clone appeared once. This chain links TRBV6-5 with TRBJ1-2; 9 nucleotides line up with TRBD1. V lost 5 bases, J lost 6 bases, and 7 bases stayed unmatched. Germline CDR1 MNHEY, CDR2 SVGAGI. The CDR3 sequence is 14 residues long. CDR3 sequence reads: CASSRGQGFDGYTF. In DNA, the CDR3 is TGTGCCAGCAGTCGGGGACAGGGATTCGATGGCTACACCTTC.

The chain couples TRBV9 to TRBJ1-6, with no clear D. V lost 4 bases to trimming and J lost 8 bases, with 16 bases between them. Germline assignment: CDR1 SGDLS and CDR2 YYNGEE. The length of the CDR3 is 15 residues. CDR3 region: CASSKDRRVDSPLHF. CDR3 nucleotides: TGTGCCAGCAGCAAAGACCGGCGGGTGGATTCACCCCTCCACTTT.

The rearrangement links TRBV11-2 to TRBJ1-5, with 7 bases fitting TRBD1. Germline CDR1 and CDR2: SGHAT and FQNNGV. The CDR3 length is 15 residues. Trimming cost V 0 bases and J 6 bases; bases outside gene matches: 5. The CDR3 DNA sequence: TGTGCCAGCAGCTTAGAAGGGGGCGAGGGTCAGCCCCAGCATTTT. This gives the protein CASSLEGGEGQPQHF.

Here the CDR3 reads CASSSVDRGKGYTF. Here the CDR3 DNA reads TGTGCCAGCAGCTCCGTAGACAGGGGGAAAGGCTACACCTTC. The chain links TRBV5-6 to TRBJ1-2, with 9 bases aligning to TRBD1. Per the germline V gene, CDR1 is SGHDT and CDR2 is YYEEEE. Germline trimming cut 3 bases from V and 8 bases from J; bases unmatched to any gene: 8. The CDR3 sequence is 14 residues long.

The chain employs TRBV18 and TRBJ2-2; 7 positions match TRBD2. CDR1 and CDR2 (germline): KGHSH, LQKENI. The trim removed 5 bases at V and 0 bases at J, leaving 3 bases unmatched. CDR3 length: 15 amino acids. The CDR3, as DNA: TGTGCCAGCTCATCGCTAGCGGCGAACACCGGGGAGCTGTTTTTT. It encodes CASSSLAANTGELFF.

The chain couples TRBV19 to TRBJ1-2, with D possibly matching TRBD1 (6 bases). The CDR3 covers 15 residues. Germline-derived CDR1 and CDR2 are LNHDA and SQIVND (reference sequence). V was shortened by 6 bases and J by 3 bases, with 17 bases between the two germline ends. CDR3 nucleotide sequence: TGTGCCAGTAGCGATCAACAGGGTAGTCACTATGGCTACACCTTC. Amino acids: CASSDQQGSHYGYTF.

This clone was seen only once. V gene TRBV7-9 combines with J gene TRBJ2-3; TRBD1 matches 9 bases. The trim removed 1 base at V and 6 bases at J, leaving 17 bases unmatched. The CDR3 sequence is 19 residues long. CDR1 is SEHNR, CDR2 FQNEAQ, per germline (reference sequence). The CDR3, as DNA: TGTGCCAGCAGCTTAGGGCCGGGACAGGGTGTTACCTGGGGGGATACGCAGTATTTT. Residues: CASSLGPGQGVTWGDTQYF.

This chain joins TRBV19 and TRBJ1-6, with 8 bases identical to TRBD1. The CDR3 is made up of 15 amino acids. Germline V gene sequence: CDR1 LNHDA, CDR2 SQIVND (reference sequence). J gave up 9 bases and V 10 bases, and 14 bases lay outside the gene matches. The CDR3 reads CATKDQGAGFSPLHF. CDR3 nucleotides: TGTGCCACCAAGGACCAGGGGGCGGGATTTTCACCCCTCCACTTT.

The genes are TRBV30 and TRBJ1-2; tentative D call: TRBD1 (6 bases). Looked up from germline, CDR1 is GTSNPN and CDR2 is SVGIG (reference sequence). This CDR3 region has 14 residues. Between the trimmed V and J ends, which lost 1 base and 4 bases, there was a span of 13 bases. The CDR3 region has the DNA TGTGCCTGGAGTGCAGGGGTCCCCCTCTATGGCTACACCTTC. Protein product: CAWSAGVPLYGYTF. Combining the CDR3 with reference TRBV30 and TRBJ1-2 gives the whole variable domain SQTIHQWPATLVQPVGSPLSLECTVEGTSNPNLYWYRQAAGRGLQLLFYSVGIGQISSEVPQNLSASRPQDRQFILSSKKLLLSDSGFYLCAWSAGVPLYGYTFGSGTRLTVV.

The chain recombines TRBV30 with TRBJ2-1; D is unclear. Germline V gives CDR1 GTSNPN, CDR2 SVGIG (reference sequence). V gave up 2 bases and J gave up 6 bases, with 11 bases separating them. The CDR3 loop spans 13 amino acids. CDR3: CAWSHYLGNEQFF. For the CDR3, the DNA is TGTGCCTGGAGTCATTACCTCGGCAATGAGCAGTTCTTC.

The sample holds a few counts of this clone. The chain links TRBV30 to TRBJ1-3; 7 nucleotides agree with TRBD1. The CDR3 spans 13 residues. Germline loops: CDR1 GTSNPN, CDR2 SVGIG (reference sequence). V trimming: 7 bases; J trimming: 4 bases; junction bases outside the gene matches: 7. The CDR3 DNA is TGTGCCTTGTTCAGGGGGGTCGGAAACACCATATATTTT. It specifies CALFRGVGNTIYF. Drawing the rest from reference TRBV30 and TRBJ1-3, the complete variable domain is SQTIHQWPATLVQPVGSPLSLECTVEGTSNPNLYWYRQAAGRGLQLLFYSVGIGQISSEVPQNLSASRPQDRQFILSSKKLLLSDSGFYLCALFRGVGNTIYFGEGSWLTVV.

V usage is TRBV5-1 and J usage is TRBJ2-7, with D possibly matching TRBD1 (6 bases). Germline V gene data show CDR1 as SGHRS and CDR2 as YFSETQ. Trimming pared 4 bases from V and 4 bases from J, leaving 9 bases between. This CDR3 comprises 12 residues. The CDR3 DNA follows: TGCGCCAGCAGCCCAGGACAGTACGAGCAGTACTTC. Its translation: CASSPGQYEQYF. The whole variable domain, filled in from reference TRBV5-1 and TRBJ2-7, reads KAGVTQTPRYLIKTRGQQVTLSCSPISGHRSVSWYQQTPGQGLQFLFEYFSETQRNKGNFPGRFSGRQFSNSRSEMNVSTLELGDSALYLCASSPGQYEQYFGPGTRLTVT.

V and J are TRBV7-9 and TRBJ1-4; TRBD1 is a possible D gene (6 bases). Trimming removed 4 bases at V and 4 bases at J, with 13 bases between. The CDR3 contains 15 residues. CDR1 and CDR2 (germline): SEHNR, FQNEAQ (reference sequence). CDR3 sequence: CASSYRTENNEKLFF. The CDR3 DNA reads TGTGCCAGCAGCTACCGGACAGAAAATAATGAAAAACTGTTTTTT.

V and J are TRBV29-1 and TRBJ2-1; TRBD1 is a possible D gene (5 bases). The CDR3 totals 14 residues. Trimming shortened V by 4 bases and J by 5 bases, and 15 bases separated the two germline ends. Germline assignment: CDR1 SQVTM and CDR2 ANQGSEA. CDR3 residues: CSVVTGRTNNEQFF. DNA of the CDR3: TGCAGCGTTGTAACAGGCAGAACTAACAATGAGCAGTTCTTC.